The clone carrying this TCR beta chain was counted at least ten times. Its antigen is not identified. CDR3 length: 17 residues. The trim removed 11 bases at V and 0 bases at J, leaving 18 bases unmatched. The germline V gene encodes CDR1 MNHEY and CDR2 SVGAGI. The TCR library protocol attached unique molecular identifiers to the individual cDNA molecules. TCRdb recomputed calls from the 5' RACE reads with MiXCR, one row per CDR3 protein. The sample holds about 39,000 distinct CDR3 sequences, around 5.4% seen once. This sample is part of a study of early T cells in non-severe SARS-CoV-2 infection. Study overall: Chains were unpaired, as sequencing was done on bulk RNA from unsorted whole blood.

Study-level points and caveats: A preference for anti-spike CD8 responses marked VDJdb matching, which missed private and CD4 specificities.

This chain joins TRBV6-5 and TRBJ1-2; 7 bases are shared with TRBD1. The sample was whole blood, taken at baseline. The TCR was taken from an adult who was a healthcare worker with PCR-confirmed SARS-CoV-2 infection or an uninfected control (not recorded which). The CDR3 bases are TGTGCCTCCACCCGTCAGACAGGGAAGCTAACTAACTATGGCTACACCTTC. As protein: CASTRQTGKLTNYGYTF.